Below are 9 T cell receptor beta chains sequenced from a single sample in a study of cytomegalovirus exposure and HLA in healthy donors. Sequencing was performed with immunoSEQ multiplex PCR; in TCRdb, only in-frame clones are kept and a portion is missing. The repertoire holds around 300,000 clones, roughly 90% seen once, with roughly 1% in the top ten. The sample consisted of PBMCs. The source is a woman aged 18-29 years in good health and CMV-seronegative.

This clone was seen a few times. The chain links TRBV9 to TRBJ2-7, with 11 bases that match TRBD1. This CDR3 is built from 15 residues. Trimming cost V 3 bases and J 4 bases; bases outside gene matches: 6. Per the germline V gene, CDR1 is SGDLS and CDR2 is YYNGEE. The DNA of the CDR3 is TGTGCCAGCAGCGGAGGGACAGGGGGACCGTACGAGCAGTACTTC. It specifies CASSGGTGGPYEQYF. The variable domain in full, completed from reference TRBV9 and TRBJ2-7, reads DSGVTQTPKHLITATGQRVTLRCSPRSGDLSVYWYQQSLDQGLQFLIQYYNGEERAKGNILERFSAQQFPDLHSELNLSSLELGDSALYFCASSGGTGGPYEQYFGPGTRLTVT.

As to this clone: Other DNA sequences from this sample encode an identical CDR3 as well. This chain uses TRBV28 with TRBJ2-7; a possible D gene is TRBD2 (5 bases). Germline-derived CDR1 and CDR2 are MDHEN and SYDVKM. V dropped 5 bases and J dropped 3 bases, with 8 bases sitting between them. The CDR3 totals 12 residues. The CDR3 loop is CASSLGSYEQYF. The CDR3 bases are TGTGCCAGCAGTCTGGGGAGCTACGAGCAGTACTTC.

The chain combines TRBV7-3 with TRBJ1-3; D is unresolved. The germline CDR1 and CDR2 sequences are SGHTA and FQGTGA. Between the trimmed V and J ends, which lost 2 bases and 4 bases, there was a span of 6 bases. The length of the CDR3 is 13 residues. CDR3 loop: CASSLSQGNTIYF. The CDR3 bases are TGTGCCAGCAGCTTATCCCAGGGAAACACCATATATTTT.

The chain joins TRBV28 to TRBJ2-7; D not resolved. Germline CDR1 is MDHEN and CDR2 is SYDVKM. The V and J ends lost 5 bases and 1 base respectively, with 9 bases between them. This CDR3 is 13 amino acids long. CDR3 sequence: CASSPIPSYEQYF. The CDR3 DNA reads TGTGCCAGCAGTCCCATCCCATCCTACGAGCAGTACTTC.

This chain uses TRBV6-5 with TRBJ2-7; 9 bases are shared with TRBD1. The CDR3 runs to 12 residues. With V trimmed by 8 bases and J by 3 bases, 2 bases remained unmatched. Germline V gives CDR1 MNHEY, CDR2 SVGAGI. CDR3 DNA sequence: TGTGCCAGCGGGACAGGGAGCTACGAGCAGTACTTC. Translating it yields CASGTGSYEQYF.

J is TRBJ2-3 and V is TRBV27, with a tentative D call TRBD1 (6 bases). Per the germline V gene, CDR1 is MNHEY and CDR2 is SMNVEV (reference sequence). The CDR3 has 12 amino acids. Trimming took off 6 bases at V and 6 bases at J, with 10 bases between the two ends. CDR3 bases: TGTGCCAGCAGCGGCCAGGGGGATACGCAGTATTTT. Translating it yields CASSGQGDTQYF.

V usage is TRBV2 and J usage is TRBJ1-6, with 9 bases lining up with TRBD1. V trimming: 6 bases; J trimming: 10 bases; junction bases outside the gene matches: 4. CDR1 is SNHLY, CDR2 FYNNEI, per germline. The CDR3 sequence is 13 residues long. CDR3 bases: TGTGCCAGCAGGGGGGACAGGGCCTCACCCCTCCACTTT. Protein product: CASRGDRASPLHF.

The CDR3 DNA reads as TGTGCCAGCAGCCTGGAGTGGTCAGCGGGGGCCTACGAGCAGTACTTC. Protein sequence: CASSLEWSAGAYEQYF. The chain carries TRBV5-6 and TRBJ2-7; TRBD2 agrees at 8 bases. The V gene's germline CDR1 is SGHDT and CDR2 YYEEEE. This CDR3 region has 16 residues. The ends lost 4 bases at V and 2 bases at J; junction bases unmatched: 11.

The gene calls are TRBV5-1 and TRBJ1-2; D gene unclear. Germline-derived CDR1 and CDR2 are SGHRS and YFSETQ. This CDR3 region has 13 residues. V gave up 4 bases and J gave up 8 bases, with 15 bases separating them. DNA of the CDR3: TGCGCCAGCAGCCTTACTCCTCGGGAGGGCTACACCTTC. Amino acid sequence: CASSLTPREGYTF.